These T cell receptor beta chains were read from a single sample in a study of CD8 T cells in ankylosing spondylitis. TCRdb reprocessed the 5' RACE reads with MiXCR, giving one entry per CDR3 protein. This table holds about 480,000 distinct CDR3 sequences, 15% to 20% found once. Sample: blood, either unsorted or a sorted T cell fraction (not recorded which). These receptors were obtained from a male donor with ankylosing spondylitis. Both conserved end residues are part of each CDR3. A D gene is named only where the DNA matches it firmly. Only part of the rows carry a size: once, few, many, or a class if the clone is expanded.

d_gene | len | abundance | j_gene | v_gene | CDR3aa | CDR3nt
- | 15 | few | TRBJ1-6 | TRBV4-3 | CASSRTGQRDSPLHF | TGCGCCAGCAGCCGAACGGGACAACGGGATTCACCCCTCCACTTT
TRBD1 | 14 | few | TRBJ1-1 | TRBV9 | CASSTGTGITEAFF | TGTGCCAGCAGCACTGGGACAGGGATAACTGAAGCTTTCTTT
- | 12 | - | TRBJ2-5 | TRBV28 | CASEQKSRRPYF | TGTGCCAGCGAACAAAAAAGCCGTAGACCGTACTTC
- | 12 | few | TRBJ1-2 | TRBV3-1 | CASSQTTDGYTF | TGTGCCAGCAGCCAAACAACTGACGGCTACACCTTC
- | 12 | - | TRBJ1-5 | TRBV28 | CASSVGVQPQHF | TGTGCCAGCAGTGTGGGAGTTCAGCCCCAGCATTTT
TRBD2 | 14 | - | TRBJ2-4 | TRBV9 | CASSPMTSQNIQYF | TGTGCCAGCAGCCCAATGACTAGCCAAAACATTCAGTACTTC
- | 15 | - | TRBJ2-5 | TRBV5-1 | CASSLAAGFGETQYF | TGCGCCAGCAGCTTGGCGGCAGGCTTCGGCGAGACCCAGTACTTC
- | 11 | - | TRBJ1-2 | TRBV20-1 | CKGNSDYGYTF | TGCAAGGGGAATAGCGACTATGGCTACACCTTC
- | 16 | many | TRBJ2-7 | TRBV27 | CASSPSPFAGSYEQYF | TGTGCCAGCAGTCCATCCCCCTTTGCAGGGTCCTACGAGCAGTACTTC
- | 14 | few | TRBJ1-4 | TRBV7-9 | CASSLSGAQEKLFF | TGTGCCAGCAGCTTGTCAGGGGCCCAGGAAAAACTGTTTTTT
TRBD1 | 13 | few | TRBJ1-2 | TRBV2 | CASSEWDSYGYTF | TGTGCCAGCAGTGAGTGGGACAGCTATGGCTACACCTTC
TRBD1 | 15 | few | TRBJ2-1 | TRBV24-1 | CATSGLRTGFNEQFF | TGTGCCACCAGTGGGCTGCGGACAGGGTTTAATGAGCAGTTCTTC
- | 13 | - | TRBJ2-3 | TRBV19 | CACSHQSTDTQYF | TGTGCCTGCTCCCACCAAAGCACAGATACGCAGTATTTT
- | 15 | - | TRBJ2-4 | TRBV7-9 | CASSSRPEGKNIQYF | TGTGCCAGCAGCTCGAGACCGGAGGGCAAAAACATTCAGTACTTC
- | 11 | few | TRBJ2-1 | TRBV24-1 | CATSAGSEQFF | TGTGCCACCAGTGCCGGAAGTGAGCAGTTCTTC
- | 16 | - | TRBJ2-3 | TRBV9 | CASSLRLAGLWDTQYF | TGTGCCAGCAGCCTCCGACTTGCTGGGCTTTGGGATACGCAGTATTTT
- | 16 | few | TRBJ1-2 | TRBV15 | CATSRDPRSTSYGYTF | TGTGCCACCAGCAGAGACCCCAGGAGTACTTCCTATGGCTACACCTTC
- | 16 | few | TRBJ1-6 | TRBV4-3 | CASSQVSGDANSPLHF | TGCGCCAGCAGCCAAGTGTCGGGGGATGCTAATTCACCCCTCCACTTT
- | 15 | few | TRBJ1-1 | TRBV7-9 | CASTPSGGMNTEAFF | TGTGCCAGCACCCCGTCGGGGGGGATGAACACTGAAGCTTTCTTT
TRBD1 | 15 | few | TRBJ1-5 | TRBV7-8 | CASSVGTGHNQPQHF | TGTGCCAGCAGCGTAGGGACAGGCCATAATCAGCCCCAGCATTTT
- | 13 | - | TRBJ1-2 | TRBV20-1 | CSPRGWANGGYTF | TGCAGTCCCCGCGGCTGGGCCAATGGGGGCTACACCTTC
TRBD2 | 13 | few | TRBJ2-4 | TRBV29-1 | CSSRVVGGDIQYF | TGCAGCTCGAGGGTCGTGGGAGGGGACATTCAGTACTTC
- | 12 | - | TRBJ1-3 | TRBV6-2/TRBV6-3 | CASSYGSDTIYF | TGTGCCAGCAGTTACGGATCGGACACCATATATTTT
TRBD1 | 14 | few | TRBJ2-5 | TRBV5-1 | CASSSTGSQETQYF | TGCGCCAGCAGCTCGACAGGGTCCCAAGAGACCCAGTACTTC
TRBD1 | 16 | few | TRBJ1-2 | TRBV5-1 | CASSTLMTGGNYGYTF | TGCGCCAGCAGCACCCTGATGACAGGGGGTAACTATGGCTACACCTTC
- | 14 | - | TRBJ1-1 | TRBV20-1 | CSAPQGGMNTEAFF | TGCAGTGCACCTCAGGGAGGGATGAACACTGAAGCTTTCTTT
- | 14 | many | TRBJ1-5 | TRBV12-3/TRBV12-4 | CASSSLSGNQPQHF | TGTGCCAGCAGTTCCCTGAGCGGGAATCAGCCCCAGCATTTT
TRBD1 | 18 | few | TRBJ1-6 | TRBV6-1 | CASSEALGQGPIGSPLHF | TGTGCCAGCAGTGAAGCGCTTGGACAGGGCCCTATCGGTTCACCCCTCCACTTT
- | 13 | - | TRBJ2-2 | TRBV30 | CAWSGLRSGELFF | TGTGCCTGGAGTGGCCTGAGGTCAGGGGAGCTGTTTTTT
TRBD1 | 13 | - | TRBJ2-4 | TRBV12-3/TRBV12-4 | CASRNRGSNIQYF | TGTGCCAGCAGGAACAGGGGATCAAACATTCAGTACTTC
- | 15 | - | TRBJ1-1 | TRBV4-1 | CASSPRELGGAEAFF | TGCGCCAGCAGCCCGAGGGAATTGGGGGGAGCTGAAGCTTTCTTT
TRBD2 | 16 | - | TRBJ2-3 | TRBV5-1 | CASSAQLAGASDTQYF | TGCGCCAGCAGCGCCCAACTAGCGGGAGCTTCAGATACGCAGTATTTT
- | 15 | - | TRBJ1-5 | TRBV12-3/TRBV12-4 | CASSLGYLSNQPQHF | TGTGCCAGCAGTTTAGGGTACTTGAGCAATCAGCCCCAGCATTTT
- | 15 | many | TRBJ2-1 | TRBV5-1 | CASSFTDREGNEQFF | TGCGCCAGCAGCTTCACGGACAGGGAGGGCAATGAGCAGTTCTTC
- | 11 | once | TRBJ2-5 | TRBV6-1 | CASSPLGTQYF | TGTGCCAGCTCACCTCTCGGGACCCAGTACTTC
TRBD1 | 15 | few | TRBJ1-1 | TRBV29-1 | CSADRAIGSDTEAFF | TGCAGCGCTGACAGGGCTATCGGGTCGGACACTGAAGCTTTCTTT
TRBD1 | 13 | - | TRBJ2-5 | TRBV7-2 | CASSRGTEETQYF | TGTGCCAGCAGCAGAGGGACAGAAGAGACCCAGTACTTC
TRBD2 | 15 | - | TRBJ2-2 | TRBV2 | CASRPTSGGTGELFF | TGTGCCAGCAGGCCGACTAGCGGGGGGACCGGGGAGCTGTTTTTT
- | 12 | few | TRBJ2-3 | TRBV29-1 | CSSDGGTDTQYF | TGCAGCTCTGACGGGGGCACAGATACGCAGTATTTT
TRBD2 | 19 | - | TRBJ2-1 | TRBV12-3/TRBV12-4 | CASSFHPRGLASSYNEQFF | TGTGCCAGCAGTTTCCATCCCCGCGGACTAGCCAGCTCCTACAATGAGCAGTTCTTC
- | 15 | - | TRBJ2-1 | TRBV5-1 | CASSLDVGRYGEQFF | TGCGCCAGCAGCTTGGATGTGGGGAGGTATGGTGAGCAGTTCTTC
- | 14 | few | TRBJ2-3 | TRBV10-3 | CAISLSASTDTQYF | TGTGCCATCAGTTTGTCGGCGAGCACAGATACGCAGTATTTT
- | 15 | - | TRBJ2-1 | TRBV27 | CASSPSGPLHNEQFF | TGTGCCAGCAGTCCCTCGGGCCCCCTTCACAATGAGCAGTTCTTC
TRBD1 | 14 | - | TRBJ1-1 | TRBV5-1 | CASSLLIRDSEAFF | TGCGCCAGCAGCTTGTTAATACGGGACAGTGAAGCTTTCTTT
- | 13 | - | TRBJ1-1 | TRBV3-1 | CASSQGRHTEAFF | TGTGCCAGCAGCCAAGGGCGTCACACTGAAGCTTTCTTT
- | 17 | - | TRBJ1-2 | TRBV30 | CAWSDRGRPSRNYGYTF | TGTGCCTGGTCGGATAGAGGCAGGCCCAGTCGCAACTATGGCTACACCTTC
TRBD2 | 10 | few | TRBJ2-7 | TRBV20-1 | CSGGAHEQYF | TGCAGCGGGGGGGCCCACGAGCAGTACTTC
TRBD1 | 16 | few | TRBJ2-7 | TRBV6-1 | CASSLGQGARSGEQYF | TGTGCCAGCAGTCTGGGACAGGGGGCCCGCTCGGGCGAGCAGTACTTC
- | 14 | - | TRBJ1-5 | TRBV5-5 | CASSGGLYNQPQHF | TGTGCCAGCAGCGGGGGTCTCTACAATCAGCCCCAGCATTTT
- | 19 | few | TRBJ2-1 | TRBV11-1 | CASSSSGVFGGSGYNEQFF | TGTGCCAGCAGCTCCTCAGGGGTTTTCGGCGGGAGTGGCTACAATGAGCAGTTCTTC